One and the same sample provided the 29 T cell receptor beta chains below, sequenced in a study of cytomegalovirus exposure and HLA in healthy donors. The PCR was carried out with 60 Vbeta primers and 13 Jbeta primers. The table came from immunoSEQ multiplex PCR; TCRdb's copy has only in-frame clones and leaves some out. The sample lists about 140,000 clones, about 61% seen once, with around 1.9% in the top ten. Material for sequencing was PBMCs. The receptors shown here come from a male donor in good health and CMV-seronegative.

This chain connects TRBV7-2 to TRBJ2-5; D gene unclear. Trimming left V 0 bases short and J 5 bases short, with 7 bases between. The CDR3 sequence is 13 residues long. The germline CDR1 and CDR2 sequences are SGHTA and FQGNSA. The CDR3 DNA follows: TGTGCCAGCAGCTTAGCGTGGGCGGAGACCCAGTACTTC. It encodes CASSLAWAETQYF.

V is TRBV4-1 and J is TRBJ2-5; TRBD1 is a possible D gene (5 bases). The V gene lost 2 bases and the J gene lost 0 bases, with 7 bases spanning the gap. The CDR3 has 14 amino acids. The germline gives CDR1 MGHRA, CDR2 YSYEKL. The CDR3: CASSQQGYQETQYF. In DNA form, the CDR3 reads TGCGCCAGCAGCCAACAGGGTTACCAAGAGACCCAGTACTTC.

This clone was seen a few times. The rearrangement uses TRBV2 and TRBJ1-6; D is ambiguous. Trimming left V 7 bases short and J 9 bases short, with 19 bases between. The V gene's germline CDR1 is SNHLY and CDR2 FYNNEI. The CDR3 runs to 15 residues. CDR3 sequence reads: CASIPRWRVGSPLHF. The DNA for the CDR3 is TGTGCCAGCATTCCCCGTTGGAGGGTAGGTTCACCCCTCCACTTT. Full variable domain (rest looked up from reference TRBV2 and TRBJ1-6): EPEVTQTPSHQVTQMGQEVILRCVPISNHLYFYWYRQILGQKVEFLVSFYNNEISEKSEIFDDQFSVERPDGSNFTLKIRSTKLEDSAMYFCASIPRWRVGSPLHFGNGTRLTVT.

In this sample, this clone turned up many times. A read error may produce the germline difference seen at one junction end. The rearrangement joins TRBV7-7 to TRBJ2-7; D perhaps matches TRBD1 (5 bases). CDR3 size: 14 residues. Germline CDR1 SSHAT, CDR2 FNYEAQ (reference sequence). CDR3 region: CASSLARVEYEQYF. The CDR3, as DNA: TGTGCTAGCAGCTTAGCCAGGGTGGAATACGAGCAGTACTTC.

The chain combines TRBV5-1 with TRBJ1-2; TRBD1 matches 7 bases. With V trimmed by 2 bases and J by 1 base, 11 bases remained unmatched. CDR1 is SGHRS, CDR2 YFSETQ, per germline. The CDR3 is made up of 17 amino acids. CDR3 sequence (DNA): TGCGCCAGCAGCTTTGGGCCCGACAGGGAAGGTAACTATGGCTACACCTTC. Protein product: CASSFGPDREGNYGYTF.

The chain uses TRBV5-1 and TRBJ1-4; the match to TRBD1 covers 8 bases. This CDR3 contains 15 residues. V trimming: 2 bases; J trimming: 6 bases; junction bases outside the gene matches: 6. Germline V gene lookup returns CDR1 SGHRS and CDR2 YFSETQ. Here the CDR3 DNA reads TGCGCCAGCAGCTTCATCTCAGGGGGCGATGAAAAACTGTTTTTT. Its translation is CASSFISGGDEKLFF. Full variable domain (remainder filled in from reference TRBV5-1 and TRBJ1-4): KAGVTQTPRYLIKTRGQQVTLSCSPISGHRSVSWYQQTPGQGLQFLFEYFSETQRNKGNFPGRFSGRQFSNSRSEMNVSTLELGDSALYLCASSFISGGDEKLFFGSGTQLSVL.

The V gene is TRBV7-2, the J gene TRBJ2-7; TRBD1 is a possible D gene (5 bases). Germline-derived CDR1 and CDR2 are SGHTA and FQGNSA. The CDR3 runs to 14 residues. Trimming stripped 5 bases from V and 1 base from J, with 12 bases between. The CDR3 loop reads CASSPQDGSYEQYF. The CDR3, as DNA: TGTGCCAGCAGCCCACAGGATGGGTCCTACGAGCAGTACTTC.

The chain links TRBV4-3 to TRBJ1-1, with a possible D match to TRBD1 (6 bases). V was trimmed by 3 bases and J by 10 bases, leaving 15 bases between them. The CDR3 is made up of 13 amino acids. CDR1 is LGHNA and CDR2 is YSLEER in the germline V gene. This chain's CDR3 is CASSQQQGFGAFF. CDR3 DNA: TGCGCCAGCAGCCAGCAACAGGGTTTTGGAGCTTTCTTT.

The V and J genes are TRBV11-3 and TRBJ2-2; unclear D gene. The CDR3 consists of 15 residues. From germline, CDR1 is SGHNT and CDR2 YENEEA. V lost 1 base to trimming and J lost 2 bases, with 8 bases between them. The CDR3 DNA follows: TGTGCCAGCAGCTTAGCAGTGGCAAACACCGGGGAGCTGTTTTTT. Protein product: CASSLAVANTGELFF.

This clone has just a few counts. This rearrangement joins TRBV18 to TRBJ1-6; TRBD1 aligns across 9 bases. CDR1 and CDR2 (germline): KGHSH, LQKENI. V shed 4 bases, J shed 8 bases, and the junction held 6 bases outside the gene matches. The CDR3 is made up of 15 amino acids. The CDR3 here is CASSRMGQGDSPLHF. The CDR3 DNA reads TGTGCCAGCTCACGTATGGGACAGGGTGATTCACCCCTCCACTTT.

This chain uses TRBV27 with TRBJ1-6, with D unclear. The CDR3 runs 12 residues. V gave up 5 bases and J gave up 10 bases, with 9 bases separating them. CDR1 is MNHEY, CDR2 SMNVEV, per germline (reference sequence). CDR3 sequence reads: CASSPRASPLHF. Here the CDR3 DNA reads TGTGCCAGCAGTCCCCGAGCATCACCCCTCCACTTT.

The CDR3, as DNA: TGCGCCAGCAGCCAAGATCTTTCTGGACAGGGTGGTAGGTATGGCTACACCTTC. Protein: CASSQDLSGQGGRYGYTF. The gene calls are TRBV4-3 and TRBJ1-2, with 8 bases identical to TRBD1. The J segment lost 5 bases and the V segment lost 0 bases, leaving 14 bases of the junction unmatched. CDR3 length: 18 amino acids. Germline loops: CDR1 LGHNA, CDR2 YSLEER.

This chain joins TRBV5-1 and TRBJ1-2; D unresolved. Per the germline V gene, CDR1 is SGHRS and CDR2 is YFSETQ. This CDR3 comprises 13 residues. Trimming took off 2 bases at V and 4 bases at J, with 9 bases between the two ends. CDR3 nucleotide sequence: TGCGCCAGCAGCTTTGGGAGTACCTATGGCTACACCTTC. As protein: CASSFGSTYGYTF.

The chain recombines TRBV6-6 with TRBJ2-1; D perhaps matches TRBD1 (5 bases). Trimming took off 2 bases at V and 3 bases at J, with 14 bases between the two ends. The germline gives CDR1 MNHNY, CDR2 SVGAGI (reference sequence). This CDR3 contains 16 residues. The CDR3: CASSYAVGVGYNEQFF. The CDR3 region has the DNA TGTGCCAGCAGTTACGCGGTAGGGGTCGGCTACAATGAGCAGTTCTTC.

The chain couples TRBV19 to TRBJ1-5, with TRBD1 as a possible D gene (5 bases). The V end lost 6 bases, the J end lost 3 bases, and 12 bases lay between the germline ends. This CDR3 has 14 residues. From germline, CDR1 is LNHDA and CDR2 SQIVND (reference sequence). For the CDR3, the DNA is TGTGCCAGTAGGGGACTCTCCTTCAATCAGCCCCAGCATTTT. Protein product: CASRGLSFNQPQHF.

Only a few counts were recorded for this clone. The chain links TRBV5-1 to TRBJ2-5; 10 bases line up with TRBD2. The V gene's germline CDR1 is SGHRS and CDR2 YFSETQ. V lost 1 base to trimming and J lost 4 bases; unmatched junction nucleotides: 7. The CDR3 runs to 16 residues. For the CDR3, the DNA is TGCGCCAGCAGCTTGCTAGCTAGCGGGGGCCTAGAGACCCAGTACTTC. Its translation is CASSLLASGGLETQYF.

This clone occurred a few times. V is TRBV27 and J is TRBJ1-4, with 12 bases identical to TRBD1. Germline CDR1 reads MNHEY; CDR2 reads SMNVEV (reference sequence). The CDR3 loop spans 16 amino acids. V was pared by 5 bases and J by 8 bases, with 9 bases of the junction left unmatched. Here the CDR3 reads CASSRSAGTGGEKLFF. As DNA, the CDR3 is TGTGCCAGCAGTAGATCCGCCGGGACAGGGGGCGAAAAACTGTTTTTT.

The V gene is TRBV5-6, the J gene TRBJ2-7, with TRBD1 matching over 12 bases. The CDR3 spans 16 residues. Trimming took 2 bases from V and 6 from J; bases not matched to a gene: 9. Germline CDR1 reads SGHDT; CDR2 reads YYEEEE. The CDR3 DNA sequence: TGTGCCAGCAGCTTATCTTGGGACAGGGGGCGCGGCGAGCAGTACTTC. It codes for CASSLSWDRGRGEQYF.

The CDR3 is CASSFGTGYGYTF. In nucleotides, the CDR3 is TGCGCCAGCAGCTTCGGGACAGGGTATGGCTACACCTTC. The V and J genes are TRBV5-1 and TRBJ1-2; 9 bases match TRBD1. Germline values: CDR1 SGHRS, CDR2 YFSETQ. The CDR3 is made up of 13 amino acids. V was pared by 2 bases and J by 5 bases, with 1 base of the junction left unmatched.

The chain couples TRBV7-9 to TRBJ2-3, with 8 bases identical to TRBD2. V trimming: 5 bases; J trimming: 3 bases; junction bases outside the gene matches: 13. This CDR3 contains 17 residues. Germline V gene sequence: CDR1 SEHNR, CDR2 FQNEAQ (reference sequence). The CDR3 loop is CASSHPGSGSDTDTQYF. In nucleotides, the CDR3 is TGTGCCAGCAGCCACCCGGGAAGCGGGAGCGATACAGATACGCAGTATTTT.

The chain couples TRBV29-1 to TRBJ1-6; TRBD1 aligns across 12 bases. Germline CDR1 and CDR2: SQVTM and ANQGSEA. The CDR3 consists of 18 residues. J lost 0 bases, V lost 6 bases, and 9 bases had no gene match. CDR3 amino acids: CSVEGQGATGSYNSPLHF. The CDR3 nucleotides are TGCAGCGTGGAGGGACAGGGGGCTACGGGCTCCTATAATTCACCCCTCCACTTT.

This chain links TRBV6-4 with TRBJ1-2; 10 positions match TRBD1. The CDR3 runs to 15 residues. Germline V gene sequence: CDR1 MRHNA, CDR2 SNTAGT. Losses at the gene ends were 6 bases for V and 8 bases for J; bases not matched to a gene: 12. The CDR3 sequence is CASRHRDRGFSGYTF. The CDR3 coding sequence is TGTGCCAGCAGACACCGGGACAGGGGATTTTCGGGCTACACCTTC.

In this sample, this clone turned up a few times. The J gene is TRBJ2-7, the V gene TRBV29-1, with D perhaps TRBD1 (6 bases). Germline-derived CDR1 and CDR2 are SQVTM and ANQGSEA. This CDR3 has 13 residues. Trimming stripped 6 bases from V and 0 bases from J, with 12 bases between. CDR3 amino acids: CSVRTESSYEQYF. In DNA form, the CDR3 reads TGCAGCGTACGGACAGAAAGCTCCTACGAGCAGTACTTC.

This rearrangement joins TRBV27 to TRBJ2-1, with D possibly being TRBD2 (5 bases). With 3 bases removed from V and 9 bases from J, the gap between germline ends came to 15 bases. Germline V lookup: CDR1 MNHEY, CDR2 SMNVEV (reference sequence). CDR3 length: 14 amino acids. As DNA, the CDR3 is TGTGCCAGCAGTTTCGGAACCGAGGGTACTGAGCAGTTCTTC. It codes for CASSFGTEGTEQFF.

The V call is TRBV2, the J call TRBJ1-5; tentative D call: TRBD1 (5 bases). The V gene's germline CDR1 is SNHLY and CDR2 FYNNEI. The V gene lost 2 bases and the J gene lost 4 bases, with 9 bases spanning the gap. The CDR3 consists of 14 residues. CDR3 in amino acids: CASSEWGLNQPQHF. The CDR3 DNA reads TGTGCCAGCAGTGAATGGGGCCTAAATCAGCCCCAGCATTTT.

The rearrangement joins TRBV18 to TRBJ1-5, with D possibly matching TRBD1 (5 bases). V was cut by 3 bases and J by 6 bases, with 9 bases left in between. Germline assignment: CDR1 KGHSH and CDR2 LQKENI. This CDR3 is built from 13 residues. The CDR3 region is CASSPQGGQPQHF. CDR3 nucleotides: TGTGCCAGCTCACCCCAGGGTGGTCAGCCCCAGCATTTT.

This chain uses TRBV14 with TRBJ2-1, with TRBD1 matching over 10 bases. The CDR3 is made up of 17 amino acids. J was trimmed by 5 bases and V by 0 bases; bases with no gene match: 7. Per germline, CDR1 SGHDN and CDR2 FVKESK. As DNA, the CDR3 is TGTGCCAGCAGCCAAGAGGTAGGGACAGGGGTGGACAATGAGCAGTTCTTC. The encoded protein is CASSQEVGTGVDNEQFF. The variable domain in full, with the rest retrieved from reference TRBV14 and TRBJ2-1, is EAGVTQFPSHSVIEKGQTVTLRCDPISGHDNLYWYRRVMGKEIKFLLHFVKESKQDESGMPNNRFLAERTGGTYSTLKVQPAELEDSGVYFCASSQEVGTGVDNEQFFGPGTRLTVL.

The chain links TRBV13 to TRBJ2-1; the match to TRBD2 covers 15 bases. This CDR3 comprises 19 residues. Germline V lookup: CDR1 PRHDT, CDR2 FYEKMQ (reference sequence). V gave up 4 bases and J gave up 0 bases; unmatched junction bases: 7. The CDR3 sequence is CASSSWTSGGASSYNEQFF. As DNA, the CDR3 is TGTGCCAGCAGCTCTTGGACTAGCGGGGGGGCGAGCTCCTACAATGAGCAGTTCTTC.

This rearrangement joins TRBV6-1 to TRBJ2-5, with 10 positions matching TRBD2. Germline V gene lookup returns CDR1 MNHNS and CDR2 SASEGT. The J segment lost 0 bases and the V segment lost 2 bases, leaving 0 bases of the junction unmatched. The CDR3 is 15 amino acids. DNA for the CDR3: TGTGCCAGCAGTGAACTAGCGGGGGACCAAGAGACCCAGTACTTC. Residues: CASSELAGDQETQYF.